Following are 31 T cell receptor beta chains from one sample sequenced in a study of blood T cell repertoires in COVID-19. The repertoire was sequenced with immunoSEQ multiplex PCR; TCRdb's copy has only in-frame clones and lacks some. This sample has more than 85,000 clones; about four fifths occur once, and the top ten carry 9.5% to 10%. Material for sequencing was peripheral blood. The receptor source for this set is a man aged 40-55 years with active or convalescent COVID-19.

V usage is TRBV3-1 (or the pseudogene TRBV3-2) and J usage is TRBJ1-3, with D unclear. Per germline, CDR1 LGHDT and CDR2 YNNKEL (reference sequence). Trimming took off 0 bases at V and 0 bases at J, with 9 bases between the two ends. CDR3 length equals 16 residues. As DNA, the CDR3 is TGTGCCAGCAGCCAAGATTTGAGGTTCTCTGGAAACACCATATATTTT. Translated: CASSQDLRFSGNTIYF.

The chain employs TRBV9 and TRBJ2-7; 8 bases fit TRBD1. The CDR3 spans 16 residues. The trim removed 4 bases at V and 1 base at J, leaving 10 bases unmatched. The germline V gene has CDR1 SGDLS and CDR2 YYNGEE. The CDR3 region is CASSSGQGPRSYEQYF. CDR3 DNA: TGTGCCAGCAGCTCCGGACAGGGCCCCAGATCCTACGAGCAGTACTTC.

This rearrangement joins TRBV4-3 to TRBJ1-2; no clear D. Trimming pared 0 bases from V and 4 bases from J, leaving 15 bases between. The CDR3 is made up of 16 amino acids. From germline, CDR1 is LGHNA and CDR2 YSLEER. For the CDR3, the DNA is TGCGCCAGCAGCCAAGACCGGGGAGGGAGCTTCTATGGCTACACCTTC. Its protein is CASSQDRGGSFYGYTF.

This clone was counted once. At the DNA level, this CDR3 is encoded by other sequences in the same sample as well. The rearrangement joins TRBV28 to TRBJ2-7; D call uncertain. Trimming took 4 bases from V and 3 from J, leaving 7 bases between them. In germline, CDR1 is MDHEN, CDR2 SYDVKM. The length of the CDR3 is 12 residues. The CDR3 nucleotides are TGTGCCAGCAGTTCTCTCCTCTACGAGCAGTACTTC. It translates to CASSSLLYEQYF.

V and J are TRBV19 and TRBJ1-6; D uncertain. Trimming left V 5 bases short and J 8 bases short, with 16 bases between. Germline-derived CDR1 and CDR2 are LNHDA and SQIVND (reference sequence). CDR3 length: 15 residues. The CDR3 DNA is TGTGCCAGTAGTCCCTCGAGGGCGGAGCATTCACCCCTCCACTTT. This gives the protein CASSPSRAEHSPLHF. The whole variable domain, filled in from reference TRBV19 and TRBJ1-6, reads DGGITQSPKYLFRKEGQNVTLSCEQNLNHDAMYWYRQDPGQGLRLIYYSQIVNDFQKGDIAEGYSVSREKKESFPLTVTSAQKNPTAFYLCASSPSRAEHSPLHFGNGTRLTVT.

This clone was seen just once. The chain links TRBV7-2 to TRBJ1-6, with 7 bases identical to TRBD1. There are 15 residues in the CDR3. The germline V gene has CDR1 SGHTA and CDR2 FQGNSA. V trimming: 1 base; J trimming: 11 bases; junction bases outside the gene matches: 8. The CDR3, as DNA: TGTGCCAGCAGCTTAGAAGGGACAGTAGTGGCACCCCTCCACTTT. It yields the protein CASSLEGTVVAPLHF.

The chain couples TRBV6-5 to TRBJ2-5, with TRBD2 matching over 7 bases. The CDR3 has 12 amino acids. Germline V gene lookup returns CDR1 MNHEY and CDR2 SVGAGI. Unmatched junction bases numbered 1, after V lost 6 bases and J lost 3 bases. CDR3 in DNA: TGTGCCAGCAGAGGACTAGAAGAGACCCAGTACTTC. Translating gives CASRGLEETQYF.

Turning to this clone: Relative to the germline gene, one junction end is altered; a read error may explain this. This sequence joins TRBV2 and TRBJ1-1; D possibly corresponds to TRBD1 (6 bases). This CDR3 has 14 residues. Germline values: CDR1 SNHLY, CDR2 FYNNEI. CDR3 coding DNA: TGTGCCAGCAGAGAAGGAACAGGGAAGGTTGAAGCTTTCTTT. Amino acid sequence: CASREGTGKVEAFF.

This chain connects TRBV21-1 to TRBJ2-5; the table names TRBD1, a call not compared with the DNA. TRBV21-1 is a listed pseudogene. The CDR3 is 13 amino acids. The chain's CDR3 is CASSKPPSETQYF. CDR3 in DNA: TGTGCCAGCAGCAAACCCCCATCAGAGACCCAGTACTTC.

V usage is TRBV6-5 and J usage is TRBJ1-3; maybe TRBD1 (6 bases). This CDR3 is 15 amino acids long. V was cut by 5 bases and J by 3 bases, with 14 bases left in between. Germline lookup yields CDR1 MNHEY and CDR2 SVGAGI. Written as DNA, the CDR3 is TGTGCCAGCAGTCGTACCCGGGACATTGGAAACACCATATATTTT. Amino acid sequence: CASSRTRDIGNTIYF.

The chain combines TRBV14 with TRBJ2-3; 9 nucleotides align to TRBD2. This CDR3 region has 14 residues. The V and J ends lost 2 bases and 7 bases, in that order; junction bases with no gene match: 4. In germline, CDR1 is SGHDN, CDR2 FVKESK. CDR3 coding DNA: TGTGCCAGCAGCCAATCCCTAGCGGGGTATACGCAGTATTTT. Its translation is CASSQSLAGYTQYF.

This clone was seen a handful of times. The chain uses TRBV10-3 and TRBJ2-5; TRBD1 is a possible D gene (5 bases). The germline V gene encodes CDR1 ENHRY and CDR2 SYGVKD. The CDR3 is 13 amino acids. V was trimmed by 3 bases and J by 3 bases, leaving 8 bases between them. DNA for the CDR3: TGTGCCATCAGTGAAGTCAGGGAAGAGACCCAGTACTTC. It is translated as CAISEVREETQYF.

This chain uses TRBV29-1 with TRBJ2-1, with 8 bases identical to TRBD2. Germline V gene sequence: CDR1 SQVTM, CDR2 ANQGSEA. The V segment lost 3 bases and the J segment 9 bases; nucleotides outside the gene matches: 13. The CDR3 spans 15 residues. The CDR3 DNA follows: TGCAGCGTTGAGGACGGGGGGGGCCGAAAAGGTGAGCAGTTCTTC. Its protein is CSVEDGGGRKGEQFF.

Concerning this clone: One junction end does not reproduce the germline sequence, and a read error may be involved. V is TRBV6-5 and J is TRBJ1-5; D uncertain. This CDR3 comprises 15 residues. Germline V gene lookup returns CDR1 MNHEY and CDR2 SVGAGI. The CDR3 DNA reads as TGTGCCAGCAGTAACTCACTAAATAGCAATCAGCCCCAGCATTTT. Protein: CASSNSLNSNQPQHF.

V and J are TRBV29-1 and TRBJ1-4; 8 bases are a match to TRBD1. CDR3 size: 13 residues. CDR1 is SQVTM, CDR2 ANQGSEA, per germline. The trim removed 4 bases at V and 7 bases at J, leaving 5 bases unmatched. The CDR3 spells CSVGQGSLEKLFF. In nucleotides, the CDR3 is TGCAGCGTTGGACAGGGGAGTCTTGAAAAACTGTTTTTT.

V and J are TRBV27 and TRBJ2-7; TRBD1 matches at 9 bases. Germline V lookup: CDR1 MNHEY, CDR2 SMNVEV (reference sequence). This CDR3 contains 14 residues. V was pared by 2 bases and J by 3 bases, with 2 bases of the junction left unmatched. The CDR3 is CASSLDRGIYEQYF. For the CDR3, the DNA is TGTGCCAGCAGTTTAGACAGGGGGATCTACGAGCAGTACTTC.

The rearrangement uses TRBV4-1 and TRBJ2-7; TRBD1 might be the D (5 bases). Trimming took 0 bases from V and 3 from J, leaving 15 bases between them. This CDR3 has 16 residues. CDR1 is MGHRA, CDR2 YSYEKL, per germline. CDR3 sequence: CASSQDIPSRVYEQYF. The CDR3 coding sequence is TGCGCCAGCAGCCAAGATATCCCGAGCAGGGTCTACGAGCAGTACTTC.

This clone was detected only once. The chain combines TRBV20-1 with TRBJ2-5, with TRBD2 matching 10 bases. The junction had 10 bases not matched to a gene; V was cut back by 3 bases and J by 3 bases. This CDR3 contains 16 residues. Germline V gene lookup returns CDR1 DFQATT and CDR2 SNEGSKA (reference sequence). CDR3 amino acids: CSASRAGLALKETQYF. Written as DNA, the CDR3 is TGCAGTGCTAGTCGCGCGGGACTAGCGTTAAAAGAGACCCAGTACTTC.

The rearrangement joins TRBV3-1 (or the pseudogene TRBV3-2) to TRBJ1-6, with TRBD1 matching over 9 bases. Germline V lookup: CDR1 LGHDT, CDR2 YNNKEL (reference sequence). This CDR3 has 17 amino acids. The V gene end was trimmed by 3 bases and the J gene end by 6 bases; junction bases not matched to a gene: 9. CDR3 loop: CASSHSRQGGSNSPLHF. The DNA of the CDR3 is TGTGCCAGCAGCCATTCGAGACAGGGGGGCTCTAATTCACCCCTCCACTTT.

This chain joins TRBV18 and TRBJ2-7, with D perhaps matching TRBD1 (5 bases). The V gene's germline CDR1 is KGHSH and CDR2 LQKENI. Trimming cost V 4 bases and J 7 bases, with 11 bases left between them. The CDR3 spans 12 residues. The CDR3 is CASSLSNREQYF. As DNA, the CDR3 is TGTGCCAGCTCACTTTCTAACAGGGAGCAGTACTTC.

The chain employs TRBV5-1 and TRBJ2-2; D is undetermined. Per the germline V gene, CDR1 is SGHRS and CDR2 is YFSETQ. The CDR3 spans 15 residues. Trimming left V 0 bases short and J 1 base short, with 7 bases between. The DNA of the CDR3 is TGCGCCAGCAGCTTGGCCGAGCGGAACACCGGGGAGCTGTTTTTT. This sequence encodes CASSLAERNTGELFF.

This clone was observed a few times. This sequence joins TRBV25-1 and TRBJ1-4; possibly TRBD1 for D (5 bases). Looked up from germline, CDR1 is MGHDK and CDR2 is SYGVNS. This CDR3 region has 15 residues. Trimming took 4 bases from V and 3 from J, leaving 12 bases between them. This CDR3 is CASSGPGSANEKLFF. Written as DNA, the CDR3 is TGTGCCAGCAGTGGGCCAGGGTCAGCTAATGAAAAACTGTTTTTT.

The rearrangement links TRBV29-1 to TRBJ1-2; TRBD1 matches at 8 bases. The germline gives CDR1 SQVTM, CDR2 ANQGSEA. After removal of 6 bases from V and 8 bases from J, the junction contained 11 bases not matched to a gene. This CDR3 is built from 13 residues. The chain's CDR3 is CSVSRDRSYGYTF. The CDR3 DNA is TGCAGCGTCTCCCGGGACAGGAGTTACGGCTACACCTTC.

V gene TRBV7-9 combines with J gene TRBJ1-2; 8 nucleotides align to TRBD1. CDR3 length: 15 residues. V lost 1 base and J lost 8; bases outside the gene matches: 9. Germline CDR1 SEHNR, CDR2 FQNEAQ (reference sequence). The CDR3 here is CASSLVGTGGKGYTF. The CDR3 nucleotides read TGTGCCAGCAGCTTAGTCGGGACAGGCGGAAAGGGCTACACCTTC.

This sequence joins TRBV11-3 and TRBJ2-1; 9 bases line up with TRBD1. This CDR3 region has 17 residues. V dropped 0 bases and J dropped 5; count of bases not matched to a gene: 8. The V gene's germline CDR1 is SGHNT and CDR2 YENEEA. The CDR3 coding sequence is TGTGCCAGCAGCTTAGAAGCCGGGACAGGGTCCAACAATGAGCAGTTCTTC. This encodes CASSLEAGTGSNNEQFF. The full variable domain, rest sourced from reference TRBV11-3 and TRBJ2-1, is EAGVVQSPRYKIIEKKQPVAFWCNPISGHNTLYWYLQNLGQGPELLIRYENEEAVDDSQLPKDRFSAERLKGVDSTLKIQPAELGDSAVYLCASSLEAGTGSNNEQFFGPGTRLTVL.

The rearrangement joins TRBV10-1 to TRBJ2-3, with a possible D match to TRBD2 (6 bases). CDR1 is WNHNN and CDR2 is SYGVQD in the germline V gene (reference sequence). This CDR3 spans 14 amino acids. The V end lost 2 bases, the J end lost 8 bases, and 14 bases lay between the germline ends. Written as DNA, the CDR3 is TGCGCCAGCAGTGAGGAGGCGGGGAGCCCTACGCAGTATTTT. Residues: CASSEEAGSPTQYF.

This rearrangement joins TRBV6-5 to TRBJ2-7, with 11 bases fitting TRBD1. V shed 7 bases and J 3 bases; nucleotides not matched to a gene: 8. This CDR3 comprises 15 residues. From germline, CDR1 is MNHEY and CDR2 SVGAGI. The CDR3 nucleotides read TGTGCCAGCACCGCGGACAGGGGGCTGGGCTACGAGCAGTACTTC. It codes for CASTADRGLGYEQYF.

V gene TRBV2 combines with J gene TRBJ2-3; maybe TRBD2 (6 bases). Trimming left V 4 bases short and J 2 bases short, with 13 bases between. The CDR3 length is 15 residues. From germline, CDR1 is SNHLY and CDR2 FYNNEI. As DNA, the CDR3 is TGTGCCAGCAGTGGGCTAGCGACCTTCACAGATACGCAGTATTTT. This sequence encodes CASSGLATFTDTQYF. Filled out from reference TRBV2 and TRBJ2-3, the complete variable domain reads EPEVTQTPSHQVTQMGQEVILRCVPISNHLYFYWYRQILGQKVEFLVSFYNNEISEKSEIFDDQFSVERPDGSNFTLKIRSTKLEDSAMYFCASSGLATFTDTQYFGPGTRLTVL.

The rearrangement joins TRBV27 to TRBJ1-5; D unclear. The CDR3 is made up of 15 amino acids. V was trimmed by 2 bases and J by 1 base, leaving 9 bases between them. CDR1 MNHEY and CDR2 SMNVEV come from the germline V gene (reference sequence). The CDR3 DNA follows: TGTGCCAGCAGTTTAGTGGGCCCAAGCAATCAGCCCCAGCATTTT. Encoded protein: CASSLVGPSNQPQHF.

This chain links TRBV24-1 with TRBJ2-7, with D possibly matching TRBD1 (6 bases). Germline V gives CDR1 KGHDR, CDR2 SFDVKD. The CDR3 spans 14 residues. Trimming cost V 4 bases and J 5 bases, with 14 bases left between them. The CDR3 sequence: CATSDMGADHEQYF. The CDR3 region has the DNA TGTGCCACCAGTGACATGGGGGCAGACCACGAGCAGTACTTC.

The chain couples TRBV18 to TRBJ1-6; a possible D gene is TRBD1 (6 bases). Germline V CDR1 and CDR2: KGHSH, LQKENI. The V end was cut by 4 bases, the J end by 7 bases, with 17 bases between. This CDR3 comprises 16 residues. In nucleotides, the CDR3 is TGTGCCAGCTCACGGAATAGGGGGGGCTTAAATTCACCCCTCCACTTT. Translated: CASSRNRGGLNSPLHF. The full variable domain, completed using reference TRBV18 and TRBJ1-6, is NAGVMQNPRHLVRRRGQEARLRCSPMKGHSHVYWYRQLPEEGLKFMVYLQKENIIDESGMPKERFSAEFPKEGPSILRIQQVVRGDSAAYFCASSRNRGGLNSPLHFGNGTRLTVT.